The clone carrying this T cell receptor beta chain was detected many times. The antigen is unknown. TCRdb re-called the reads with MiXCR, one entry per CDR3 protein. The sample shows over 100,000 distinct CDR3 sequences, around 10% of them seen only once. This sample is drawn from a study of T cell repertoires in cytomegalovirus infection. Overall study: CMV infection plus the matching HLA type was flagged by public TCR beta signatures.

General study findings and limits: The ex vivo response was dominated by HLA-C-restricted CMV-specific TCR beta clonotypes. Identification of carriers of CMV plus the relevant HLA was achieved through cumulative public TCR beta family frequency.

From germline, CDR1 is ENHRY and CDR2 SYGVKD. V was trimmed by 5 bases and J by 4 bases, leaving 7 bases between them. This CDR3 comprises 12 residues. The source material was PBMCs, sequenced either directly or after in vitro stimulation (not recorded which). The chain combines TRBV10-3 with TRBJ2-3; D uncertain. The source of this sequence is a human donor in good health (CMV status not recorded). Some clones in this sample may be carry-over from other donors' samples. CDR3 bases: TGTGCCATCAGTTCACGCGCAGATACGCAGTATTTT. Its translation: CAISSRADTQYF.